Described below is a single T cell receptor beta chain sequence and its context. This entry is derived from a study of cytomegalovirus exposure and HLA in healthy donors. The protocol was immunoSEQ multiplex PCR, while the TCRdb copy is restricted to in-frame clones and leaves out a portion. The repertoire has 150,000 to 200,000 clones, almost 85% of them found once; the top ten carry 10%. This CDR3 spans 15 amino acids. V lost 4 bases, J lost 4 bases, and 16 bases lay in between. Germline V CDR1 and CDR2: LNHDA, SQIVND (reference sequence). The donors were in the roughly 110-subject validation cohort; that cohort was separate from the roughly 700-subject first cohort.

The sample taken for sequencing was PBMCs. V is TRBV19 and J is TRBJ1-2; D is perhaps TRBD1 (5 bases). The sequence was collected from a man aged 25-45 years in good health and CMV-seropositive. The CDR3 nucleotides are TGTGCCAGTAGTACTCATGGGGCAGGCCCCTATGGCTACACCTTC. It yields the protein CASSTHGAGPYGYTF.